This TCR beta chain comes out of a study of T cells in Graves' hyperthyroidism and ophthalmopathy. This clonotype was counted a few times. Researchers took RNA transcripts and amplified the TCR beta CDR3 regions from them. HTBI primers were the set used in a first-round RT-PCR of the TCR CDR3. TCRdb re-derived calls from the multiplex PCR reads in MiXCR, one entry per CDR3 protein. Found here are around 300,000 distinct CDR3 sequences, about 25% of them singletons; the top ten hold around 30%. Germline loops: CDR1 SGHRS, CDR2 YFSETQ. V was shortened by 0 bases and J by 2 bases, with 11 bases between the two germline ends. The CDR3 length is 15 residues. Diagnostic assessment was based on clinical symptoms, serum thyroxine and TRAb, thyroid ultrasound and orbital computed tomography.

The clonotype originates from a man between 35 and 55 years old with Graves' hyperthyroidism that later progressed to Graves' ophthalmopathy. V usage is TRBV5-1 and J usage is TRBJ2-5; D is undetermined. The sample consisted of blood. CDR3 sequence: CASSLALAAQETQYF. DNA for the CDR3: TGCGCCAGCAGCTTGGCCCTGGCAGCTCAAGAGACCCAGTACTTC.